This T cell receptor (beta chain) was sequenced during a study of regulatory T cells in long-lasting Graves disease. Both iRepertoire HTBI primers and Arm-PCR of CDR3 regions were used to build the TCR beta libraries. In TCRdb, the multiplex PCR reads were re-called with MiXCR into one record per CDR3 protein. The sample lists roughly 320,000 distinct CDR3 sequences; around 17% were seen once. Time point described: newly diagnosed GD, antithyroid drugs for less than 3 months. The authors made the TCR library using RNA they extracted from PBMCs. From germline, CDR1 is DFQATT and CDR2 SNEGSKA (reference sequence). CDR3 length: 16 residues. Deletions cut 5 bases from V and 5 bases from J, with 19 bases between. There are many counts of this clonotype. These data were likewise used in another study, on T cells in Graves' hyperthyroidism and ophthalmopathy. Per that paper: An initial round of RT-PCR targeting the TCR CDR3 relied on the HTBI primer set. Most expanded thyroid clonotypes above 0.001 recurred in blood.

The sequenced sample was peripheral blood mononuclear cells (PBMCs), obtained at new diagnosis, from a patient treated with antithyroid drugs. The sequence derives from a man between 35 and 55 years old with Graves disease. This chain links TRBV20-1 with TRBJ1-6; D ambiguous. The CDR3 DNA follows: TGCAGTGCTCGACCTGGACGACTCGGGAATAATTCACCCCTCCACTTT. Translation gives CSARPGRLGNNSPLHF.